This paragraph covers one TCR beta chain sequence. Antigen: not known. The germline gives CDR1 KGHSH, CDR2 LQKENI. CDR3 length: 14 residues. Through 5' RACE with UMI labels, the TRB cDNA libraries were prepared. Each CDR3 protein gets one entry in TCRdb, which reprocessed the 5' RACE reads and gives no DNA. The sample's table shows about 53,000 distinct CDR3 sequences. Each CD8+ T cell subset was sorted in triplicate, hundreds of thousands of cells each. This entry is derived from a study of CXCR3-negative and CXCR3-positive naive CD8 T cells. Study-wide results and limits: Relative to memory CD8+ cells, whose diversity was much lower, both naive subsets had comparably high diversity. TRB CDR3 hydrophobicity was greater in CXCR3-positive naive cells than in CXCR3-negative naive cells.

The origin of this receptor is a human donor in good health. Some clones in this sample may be carry-over from other donors' samples. J is TRBJ2-7 and V is TRBV18; there is no DNA to check the TCRdb D call of TRBD1. The specimen sequenced was naive CXCR3- CD8+ T cells from blood. Subset here: CD45RO-CCR7+CD27+CD95- naive CD8+ T cells lacking CXCR3 (TNR3-). The CDR3 here is CASSPRQGSYEQYF.